The present TCR beta chain was sequenced within a study of Graves' ophthalmopathy and Graves' hyperthyroidism. This clonotype was detected a few times. V was pared by 5 bases and J by 4 bases, with 20 bases between. The germline CDR1 and CDR2 sequences are SGHAT and FQNNGV. The CDR3 totals 16 residues. As the template, RNA transcripts were used to amplify TCR beta CDR3 regions. Second-round multiplex PCR came after a first-round RT-PCR that employed HTBI primers. TCRdb used MiXCR to reprocess the multiplex PCR reads, holding one entry per CDR3 protein. The sample consists of hundreds of thousands of distinct CDR3 sequences, around a fifth of them appearing once. The PBMCs were taken from 10 ml of fresh peripheral blood.

The chain employs TRBV11-2 and TRBJ1-2, with D maybe TRBD1 (6 bases). The sequencing sample was made of peripheral blood. This receptor was taken from a woman between 18 and 30 years old with stable Graves' hyperthyroidism. Some clones in this sample may be carry-over from other donors' samples. CDR3 in amino acids: CASSPQGTQPFYGYTF. The CDR3 DNA sequence: TGTGCCAGCAGCCCCCAGGGGACCCAACCTTTCTATGGCTACACCTTC.